The 17 T cell receptor beta chains below were found in one sample sequenced in a study of cytomegalovirus exposure and HLA in healthy donors. The PCR ran on 60 Vbeta and 13 Jbeta primers. The protocol was immunoSEQ multiplex PCR, while the TCRdb copy is restricted to in-frame clones and leaves out a portion. The data contain about 160,000 clones, approximately 86% of them singletons. Source material: PBMCs. These receptors originate from a woman in her late teens or twenties in good health and CMV-seronegative.

V gene TRBV6-5 combines with J gene TRBJ2-5; 8 bases are shared with TRBD1. Germline CDR1 and CDR2: MNHEY and SVGAGI. The CDR3 is made up of 13 amino acids. The ends lost 6 bases at V and 5 bases at J; junction bases unmatched: 5. For the CDR3, the DNA is TGTGCCAGCAGCCCGACAGGGGAGGAGACCCAGTACTTC. This sequence encodes CASSPTGEETQYF.

The J gene is TRBJ2-7, the V gene TRBV18, with D possibly TRBD2 on 6 matching bases. This CDR3 has 15 amino acids. The ends were cut back, 3 bases at V and 0 bases at J, with 12 bases in the middle. Germline CDR1 KGHSH, CDR2 LQKENI. The CDR3 sequence is CASSPSEGSSYEQYF. Written as DNA, the CDR3 is TGTGCCAGCTCACCGTCGGAGGGAAGCTCCTACGAGCAGTACTTC.

The chain has TRBV28 and TRBJ2-5; 8 nucleotides match TRBD2. The DNA end is more similar to TRBJ2-7, so the J call may be wrong. The CDR3 sequence is 15 residues long. The germline gives CDR1 MDHEN, CDR2 SYDVKM. This CDR3 reads CASRPIPGLDYEQYF. In nucleotides, the CDR3 is TGTGCCAGCAGGCCCATTCCGGGACTAGACTACGAGCAGTACTTC.

The rearrangement links TRBV5-1 to TRBJ2-1; TRBD1 aligns across 9 bases. V lost 8 bases, J lost 2 bases, and 8 bases stayed unmatched. This CDR3 is 15 amino acids long. Germline assignment: CDR1 SGHRS and CDR2 YFSETQ. This CDR3 reads CASFFDRGTYNEQFF. CDR3 DNA: TGCGCCAGTTTTTTCGACAGGGGGACCTACAATGAGCAGTTCTTC.

CDR3: CASSEVGRTNYGYTF. The CDR3 DNA sequence: TGTGCCAGCAGTGAAGTGGGGCGCACTAACTATGGCTACACCTTC. The V and J genes are TRBV6-1 and TRBJ1-2, with D possibly being TRBD1 (5 bases). Trimming removed 1 base from V and 0 bases from J, with 9 bases in between. CDR1 MNHNS and CDR2 SASEGT come from the germline V gene. The CDR3 runs 15 residues.

The chain couples TRBV28 to TRBJ1-1; 10 nucleotides agree with TRBD1. The V segment lost 10 bases and the J segment 11 bases; nucleotides outside the gene matches: 22. Germline-derived CDR1 and CDR2 are MDHEN and SYDVKM. The CDR3 length is 16 residues. CDR3 residues: CAIEFGQGGGSSGAFF. CDR3 sequence (DNA): TGTGCCATCGAATTCGGACAGGGGGGCGGTTCGTCTGGGGCTTTCTTT. The full variable domain, its missing parts supplied by reference TRBV28 and TRBJ1-1, is DVKVTQSSRYLVKRTGEKVFLECVQDMDHENMFWYRQDPGLGLRLIYFSYDVKMKEKGDIPEGYSVSREKKERFSLILESASTNQTSMYLCAIEFGQGGGSSGAFFGQGTRLTVV.

The chain carries TRBV6-8 and TRBJ2-5; D not resolved. The germline V gene has CDR1 MNHGY and CDR2 SAAAGT. The CDR3 length is 15 residues. Trimming stripped 6 bases from V and 4 bases from J, with 18 bases between. The DNA of the CDR3 is TGTGCCAGCAGGTTTAGCCTAGGAATCTCAGAGACCCAGTACTTC. As protein: CASRFSLGISETQYF.

J is TRBJ1-1 and V is TRBV4-1; maybe TRBD1 (6 bases). The CDR3 is 14 residues long. The V gene lost 5 bases and the J gene lost 12 bases, with 22 bases spanning the gap. Germline V gene data show CDR1 as MGHRA and CDR2 as YSYEKL. CDR3 sequence (DNA): TGCGCCAGCAGCTCTCTCGGGGGGGCACGGGGAACTTTCTTT. Encoded protein: CASSSLGGARGTFF.

The DNA of the CDR3 is TGTGCCAGCAGCTTAGGGGGGCGGGGGCTACCCTACGAGCAGTACTTC. Translated, it gives CASSLGGRGLPYEQYF. The J gene is TRBJ2-5, the V gene TRBV7-6; D is possibly TRBD2 (7 bases). Matching the DNA end better, TRBJ2-7 makes the J call doubtful. The germline gives CDR1 SGHVS, CDR2 FNYEAQ. This CDR3 contains 16 residues.

The CDR3: CASSFREAYEQYF. CDR3 DNA sequence: TGTGCCAGCAGCTTCCGGGAAGCCTACGAGCAGTACTTC. The chain recombines TRBV5-4 with TRBJ2-7, with D possibly being TRBD2 (5 bases). V was trimmed by 2 bases and J by 2 bases, leaving 8 bases between them. This CDR3 has 13 amino acids. CDR1 is SGHNT, CDR2 YYREEE, per germline (reference sequence).

J is TRBJ2-7 and V is TRBV7-3, with a tentative D call TRBD1 (5 bases). The germline V and J ends were trimmed by 5 bases and 6 bases, with 17 bases remaining between them. This CDR3 has 14 amino acids. CDR1 is SGHTA and CDR2 is FQGTGA in the germline V gene. Here the CDR3 reads CASSPFSVGAEQYF. The CDR3 nucleotides are TGTGCCAGCAGCCCATTTTCGGTAGGGGCCGAGCAGTACTTC.

The rearrangement joins TRBV2 to TRBJ1-2; 7 bases match TRBD1. In germline, CDR1 is SNHLY, CDR2 FYNNEI. V lost 4 bases, J lost 6 bases, and 14 bases stayed unmatched. This CDR3 spans 16 amino acids. CDR3 region: CASSGQGSLVADGYTF. The CDR3 region has the DNA TGTGCCAGCAGTGGACAGGGCTCCCTCGTGGCGGATGGCTACACCTTC.

The chain uses TRBV4-2 and TRBJ2-3, with D perhaps matching TRBD2 (7 bases). The V gene's germline CDR1 is LGHNA and CDR2 YNFKEQ. The CDR3 is made up of 15 amino acids. The ends were cut back, 0 bases at V and 5 bases at J, with 12 bases in the middle. The DNA of the CDR3 is TGTGCCAGCAGCCAAGATCGGGGGGCGGGAGATACGCAGTATTTT. Translating it yields CASSQDRGAGDTQYF.

CDR3 in amino acids: CASSQRGRDRQNTEAFF. DNA for the CDR3: TGTGCCAGCAGCCAAAGGGGCCGGGACAGGCAAAACACTGAAGCTTTCTTT. The chain combines TRBV21-1 with TRBJ1-1; the table calls TRBD1, which could not be checked here. TRBV21-1 is an annotated pseudogene. This CDR3 contains 17 residues.

The rearrangement uses TRBV29-1 and TRBJ2-1; 11 bases align to TRBD2. This CDR3 is built from 14 residues. V trimming: 5 bases; J trimming: 12 bases; junction bases outside the gene matches: 12. Germline V CDR1 and CDR2: SQVTM, ANQGSEA. The CDR3 loop is CSVTPIAGGPGQFF. The CDR3 nucleotides are TGCAGCGTTACCCCAATAGCGGGAGGGCCGGGGCAGTTCTTC.

J is TRBJ1-1 and V is TRBV5-1; 8 bases are shared with TRBD1. Germline CDR1 SGHRS, CDR2 YFSETQ. This CDR3 has 14 residues. J lost 4 bases, V lost 1 base, and 3 bases had no gene match. CDR3 sequence: CASSLSTGVTEAFF. CDR3 in DNA: TGCGCCAGCAGCTTGTCGACAGGGGTCACTGAAGCTTTCTTT.

V and J are TRBV29-1 and TRBJ2-2, with unresolved D. Germline V CDR1 and CDR2: SQVTM, ANQGSEA. This CDR3 is built from 13 residues. Between the trimmed V and J ends, which lost 5 bases and 7 bases, there was a span of 14 bases. CDR3 DNA: TGCAGCGTTTCCAGGATGGGTGACGGGGAGCTGTTTTTT. Its translation is CSVSRMGDGELFF.